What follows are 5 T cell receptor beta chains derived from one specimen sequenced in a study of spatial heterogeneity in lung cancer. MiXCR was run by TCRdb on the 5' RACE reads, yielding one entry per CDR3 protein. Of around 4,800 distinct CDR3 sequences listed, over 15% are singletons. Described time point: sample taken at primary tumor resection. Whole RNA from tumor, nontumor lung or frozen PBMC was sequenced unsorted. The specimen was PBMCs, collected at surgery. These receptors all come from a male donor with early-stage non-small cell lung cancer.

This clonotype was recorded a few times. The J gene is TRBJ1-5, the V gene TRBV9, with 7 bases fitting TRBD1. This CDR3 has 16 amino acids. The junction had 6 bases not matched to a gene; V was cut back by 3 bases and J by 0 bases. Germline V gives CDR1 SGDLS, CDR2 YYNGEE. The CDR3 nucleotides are TGTGCCAGCAGCGGGGGGACAGATTATAGCAATCAGCCCCAGCATTTT. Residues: CASSGGTDYSNQPQHF.

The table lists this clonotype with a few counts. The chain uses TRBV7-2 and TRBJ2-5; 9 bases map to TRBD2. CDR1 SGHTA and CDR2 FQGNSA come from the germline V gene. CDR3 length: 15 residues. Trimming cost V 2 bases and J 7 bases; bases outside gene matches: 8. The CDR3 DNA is TGTGCCAGCAGCTTATTGACTAGCGGTTCGGGGACCCAGTACTTC. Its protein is CASSLLTSGSGTQYF.

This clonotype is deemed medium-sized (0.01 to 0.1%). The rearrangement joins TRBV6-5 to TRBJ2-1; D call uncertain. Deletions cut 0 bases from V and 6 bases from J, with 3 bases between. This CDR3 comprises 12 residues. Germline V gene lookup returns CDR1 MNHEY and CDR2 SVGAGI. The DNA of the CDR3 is TGTGCCAGCAGTTACTCGGGCAATGAGCAGTTCTTC. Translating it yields CASSYSGNEQFF.

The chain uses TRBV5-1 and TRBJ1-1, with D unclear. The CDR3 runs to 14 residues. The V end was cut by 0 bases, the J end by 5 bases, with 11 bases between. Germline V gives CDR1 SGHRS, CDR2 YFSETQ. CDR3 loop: CASSLVLRSTEAFF. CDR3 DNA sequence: TGCGCCAGCAGCTTGGTGCTGCGCTCGACTGAAGCTTTCTTT.

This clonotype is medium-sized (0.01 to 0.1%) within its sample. DNA for the CDR3: TGTGCCAGCAGCTCGGAACAGGCGAGCTCCTATAATTCACCCCTCCACTTT. It codes for CASSSEQASSYNSPLHF. The chain uses TRBV7-2 and TRBJ1-6, with TRBD1 as a possible D gene (5 bases). This CDR3 contains 17 residues. V was trimmed by 4 bases and J by 0 bases, leaving 13 bases between them. Germline-derived CDR1 and CDR2 are SGHTA and FQGNSA.